This passage covers 28 T cell receptor beta chains from one sample sequenced in a study of T cells after yellow fever vaccination. Each CDR3 protein gets one entry after TCRdb re-called the 5' RACE reads with MiXCR. The sample includes 100,000 to 150,000 distinct CDR3 sequences, 7.4% of them seen just once. The material sequenced was CD4+ T cells sorted from PBMCs, taken about 10 days after the first yellow fever vaccination. The origin of the receptors is a man younger than 30 who received the YFV17D yellow fever vaccine.

This clonotype was observed a handful of times. The chain employs TRBV7-2 and TRBJ2-3, with 11 bases that match TRBD2. J was trimmed by 4 bases and V by 1 base; bases with no gene match: 4. Germline V lookup: CDR1 SGHTA, CDR2 FQGNSA. The CDR3 length is 16 residues. The CDR3 sequence: CASSLVLAGGSDTQYF. The CDR3 coding sequence is TGTGCCAGCAGCTTAGTTTTAGCGGGGGGGTCAGATACGCAGTATTTT.

This clonotype was seen at least ten times. V gene TRBV7-2 combines with J gene TRBJ1-1; 9 positions match TRBD1. V was pared by 3 bases and J by 0 bases, with 2 bases of the junction left unmatched. The CDR3 totals 15 residues. Germline V CDR1 and CDR2: SGHTA, FQGNSA. The CDR3 region has the DNA TGTGCCAGCAGCTTGGGACAGGGAATGAACACTGAAGCTTTCTTT. Protein sequence: CASSLGQGMNTEAFF. The variable domain in full, completed from reference TRBV7-2 and TRBJ1-1, reads GAGVSQSPSNKVTEKGKDVELRCDPISGHTALYWYRQSLGQGLEFLIYFQGNSAPDKSGLPSDRFSAERTGGSVSTLTIQRTQQEDSAVYLCASSLGQGMNTEAFFGQGTRLTVV.

This clonotype was seen at least ten times. CDR3 nucleotide sequence: TGTGCCACCAGCATGTCGGGACAGGGACACAGCACAGATACGCAGTATTTT. Its translation is CATSMSGQGHSTDTQYF. The J gene is TRBJ2-3, the V gene TRBV24-1; the match to TRBD1 covers 9 bases. CDR1 is KGHDR and CDR2 is SFDVKD in the germline V gene. V gave up 7 bases and J gave up 0 bases; unmatched junction bases: 10. This CDR3 is 17 amino acids long.

Many counts were recorded for this clonotype. The chain couples TRBV10-3 to TRBJ2-1, with 8 nucleotides matching TRBD2. Germline CDR1 reads ENHRY; CDR2 reads SYGVKD. The ends lost 3 bases at V and 6 bases at J; junction bases unmatched: 4. The CDR3 has 14 residues. The CDR3 DNA sequence: TGTGCCATCAGTGATGCGACTAGCGCCAATGAGCAGTTCTTC. Amino acids: CAISDATSANEQFF.

This clonotype was detected many times. It is unclear where the CDR3 begins or ends on the DNA, so no DNA is shown, and the CDR3 is as TCRdb lists it. The gene calls are TRBV6-2 or TRBV6-3 and TRBJ2-7. The CDR3 has 12 amino acids, counting both end residues. CDR1 and CDR2 from the germline V gene are MNHEY and SVGEGT. The CDR3 sequence: CASSSSVTEQYV.

This clonotype was seen repeatedly, ten times or more. The chain joins TRBV15 to TRBJ2-7, with 7 bases aligning to TRBD1. The CDR3 length is 12 residues. With 5 bases clipped from V and 6 bases from J, the junction kept 4 bases outside the gene matches. Germline CDR1 LNHNV, CDR2 YYDKDF (reference sequence). The CDR3 DNA reads TGTGCCACCAGCTCTCACAGGGGCGAGCAGTACTTC. Amino acid sequence: CATSSHRGEQYF.

The sample holds a few counts of this clonotype. This chain connects TRBV19 to TRBJ2-1; 12 nucleotides align to TRBD2. CDR1 and CDR2 (germline): LNHDA, SQIVND (reference sequence). The CDR3 sequence is 16 residues long. The J segment lost 11 bases and the V segment lost 3 bases, leaving 11 bases of the junction unmatched. The chain's CDR3 is CASSIRTSGAPNQQFF. In DNA form, the CDR3 reads TGTGCCAGTAGTATCCGGACTAGCGGGGCTCCTAATCAGCAGTTCTTC.

Ten or more counts support this clonotype. This rearrangement joins TRBV7-2 to TRBJ2-5, with D possibly being TRBD1 or TRBD2 (5 bases each). Trimming cost V 3 bases and J 6 bases, with 11 bases left between them. The CDR3 consists of 13 residues. The germline gives CDR1 SGHTA, CDR2 FQGNSA. The chain's CDR3 is CASSLRGEKTQYF. Written as DNA, the CDR3 is TGTGCCAGCAGCTTGAGGGGCGAAAAGACCCAGTACTTC.

There are many counts of this clonotype. The chain recombines TRBV7-2 with TRBJ2-3; D is undetermined. Germline V lookup: CDR1 SGHTA, CDR2 FQGNSA. V lost 5 bases, J lost 4 bases, and 4 bases lay in between. The CDR3 is 11 residues long. The CDR3 region is CASSVSDTQYF. The DNA for the CDR3 is TGTGCCAGCAGCGTCTCAGATACGCAGTATTTT.

The table lists this clonotype with many counts. V gene TRBV9 combines with J gene TRBJ2-5; 16 nucleotides line up with TRBD2. CDR3 size: 19 residues. The trim removed 4 bases at V and 5 bases at J, leaving 14 bases unmatched. Germline CDR1 is SGDLS and CDR2 is YYNGEE. The CDR3 loop reads CASSPTAGTSGGAWETQYF. CDR3 nucleotides: TGTGCCAGCAGCCCCACTGCCGGGACTAGCGGGGGGGCGTGGGAGACCCAGTACTTC.

This clonotype was seen many times. One end of the junction is discordant with germline, which a read error may explain. The genes are TRBV12-3 or TRBV12-4 and TRBJ2-2; 8 nucleotides match TRBD2. The CDR3 runs to 16 residues. This CDR3 is CASSPFSGGNIGELFF. CDR3 in DNA: TGTGCCAGCAGCCCCTTTTCGGGGGGGAACATCGGGGAGCTGTTTTTT.

In this sample, this clonotype turned up many times. The chain carries TRBV2 and TRBJ2-1; D gene uncertain. Germline-derived CDR1 and CDR2 are SNHLY and FYNNEI. The V end was cut by 4 bases, the J end by 2 bases, with 3 bases between. This CDR3 comprises 12 residues. The CDR3 DNA is TGTGCCAGCAGTGCCACCTACAATGAGCAGTTCTTC. Protein: CASSATYNEQFF.

This clonotype was found many times. The chain links TRBV5-1 to TRBJ1-1, with 8 positions matching TRBD1. This CDR3 comprises 14 residues. Losses at the gene ends were 2 bases for V and 7 bases for J; bases not matched to a gene: 7. The V gene's germline CDR1 is SGHRS and CDR2 YFSETQ. The CDR3 DNA reads as TGCGCCAGCAGCTTAGGGCAGGGGGCGGGTGAAGCTTTCTTT. Protein: CASSLGQGAGEAFF.

This clonotype was found many times. The chain is built from TRBV12-3 or TRBV12-4 and TRBJ1-1; 7 nucleotides align to TRBD1. Trimming removed 1 base from V and 0 bases from J; junction bases left unmatched: 5. This CDR3 is 16 amino acids long. In DNA form, the CDR3 reads TGTGCCAGCAGTTTAGGACAGGGCCCCCTGAACACTGAAGCTTTCTTT. Translation: CASSLGQGPLNTEAFF.

Judged by abundance, this clonotype is medium-sized. The rearrangement uses TRBV29-1 and TRBJ2-2; unclear D gene. V shed 0 bases and J shed 4 bases, with 18 bases lying between them. The germline CDR1 and CDR2 sequences are SQVTM and ANQGSEA. The CDR3 consists of 17 residues. CDR3 sequence: CSVEDWGSEDSTGELFF. The CDR3 region has the DNA TGCAGCGTTGAAGATTGGGGTTCTGAGGATTCCACCGGGGAGCTGTTTTTT.

The chain has TRBV12-3 or TRBV12-4 and TRBJ2-7; 7 nucleotides align to TRBD1. There are 13 residues in the CDR3. After removal of 8 bases from V and 3 bases from J, the junction contained 7 bases not matched to a gene. CDR3 nucleotides: TGTGCCAGCTCCCCCGGACAGGTCTACGAGCAGTACTTC. Its protein product is CASSPGQVYEQYF.

This clonotype was seen a few times. The gene calls are TRBV21-1 and TRBJ1-6; the table gives TRBD1 as D, unverified against the DNA. TRBV21-1 corresponds to a pseudogene. CDR3 size: 17 residues. As DNA, the CDR3 is TGTGCCAGCTTGGGGGTCAGGGGGCACCCCTATAATTCACCCCTCCACTTT. Translating it yields CASLGVRGHPYNSPLHF.

This clonotype was observed many times. V usage is TRBV12-3 or TRBV12-4 and J usage is TRBJ2-1; the D is unclear. The CDR3 has 17 residues. Trimming pared 8 bases from V and 7 bases from J, leaving 27 bases between. CDR3 in DNA: TGTGCCAGCCGCCGAGGATCTCGGACGGAATCGTGGAATGAGCAGTTCTTC. It yields the protein CASRRGSRTESWNEQFF.

At least ten counts were recorded for this clonotype. The chain joins TRBV11-3 to TRBJ2-1, with TRBD2 matching 12 bases. The V segment lost 5 bases and the J segment 9 bases; nucleotides outside the gene matches: 5. The CDR3 is 14 residues long. Germline CDR1 is SGHNT and CDR2 is YENEEA. The CDR3 here is CASSPLAGGPEQFF. The DNA of the CDR3 is TGTGCCAGCAGCCCTCTAGCGGGGGGGCCTGAGCAGTTCTTC. Supplemented by reference TRBV11-3 and TRBJ2-1, the full variable domain reads EAGVVQSPRYKIIEKKQPVAFWCNPISGHNTLYWYLQNLGQGPELLIRYENEEAVDDSQLPKDRFSAERLKGVDSTLKIQPAELGDSAVYLCASSPLAGGPEQFFGPGTRLTVL.

The rearrangement links TRBV6-2 or TRBV6-3 to TRBJ1-4; TRBD1 is a possible D gene (5 bases). CDR1 is MNHEY and CDR2 is SVGEGT in the germline V gene. The CDR3 is made up of 14 amino acids. Trimming stripped 5 bases from V and 7 bases from J, with 14 bases between. DNA for the CDR3: TGTGCCAGCAGTCGGACACCGGATCGTGAAAAACTGTTTTTT. Translation: CASSRTPDREKLFF.

This chain joins TRBV5-1 and TRBJ1-2; tentatively, D is TRBD1 (6 bases). V was pared by 4 bases and J by 8 bases, with 18 bases between. CDR1 is SGHRS and CDR2 is YFSETQ in the germline V gene. The CDR3 spans 14 residues. The chain's CDR3 is CASSVGSRGGGYTF. CDR3 coding DNA: TGCGCCAGCAGCGTAGGATCCAGGGGTGGCGGCTACACCTTC. Variable domain in full (rest from reference TRBV5-1 and TRBJ1-2): KAGVTQTPRYLIKTRGQQVTLSCSPISGHRSVSWYQQTPGQGLQFLFEYFSETQRNKGNFPGRFSGRQFSNSRSEMNVSTLELGDSALYLCASSVGSRGGGYTFGSGTRLTVV.

This clonotype was seen many times. CDR3 protein: CASRRTGSNYGYTF. CDR3 nucleotides: TGTGCCAGCAGAAGGACAGGTTCTAACTATGGCTACACCTTC. The genes are TRBV6-1 and TRBJ1-2, with TRBD1 matching 7 bases. The germline gives CDR1 MNHNS, CDR2 SASEGT. The CDR3 covers 14 residues. The J segment lost 0 bases and the V segment lost 6 bases, leaving 4 bases of the junction unmatched.

There are many counts of this clonotype. This chain connects TRBV10-3 to TRBJ1-5, with a weak D call TRBD1 (6 bases). This CDR3 is 13 amino acids long. Germline-derived CDR1 and CDR2 are ENHRY and SYGVKD. V shed 4 bases and J shed 3 bases, with 7 bases lying between them. This CDR3 is CAISGQANQPQHF. The CDR3 DNA sequence: TGTGCCATCAGTGGACAGGCCAATCAGCCCCAGCATTTT.

This clonotype has a handful of counts. The chain recombines TRBV5-4 with TRBJ2-7; D perhaps matches TRBD2 (5 bases). The length of the CDR3 is 13 residues. The germline V gene encodes CDR1 SGHNT and CDR2 YYREEE (reference sequence). V was pared by 0 bases and J by 5 bases, with 9 bases between. In DNA form, the CDR3 reads TGTGCCAGCAGCTTGGCGGGATCTGACGAGCAGTACGTC. It encodes CASSLAGSDEQYV.

In this sample, this clonotype turned up many times. This chain connects TRBV9 to TRBJ1-4, with a weak D call TRBD1 (5 bases). Germline-derived CDR1 and CDR2 are SGDLS and YYNGEE. Trimming took 3 bases from V and 4 from J, leaving 13 bases between them. This CDR3 has 15 amino acids. The CDR3 loop is CASSAGQAGNEKLFF. For the CDR3, the DNA is TGTGCCAGCAGCGCGGGGCAGGCGGGTAATGAAAAACTGTTTTTT.

This clonotype has at least ten counts. The chain has TRBV5-1 and TRBJ2-5, with TRBD2 matching over 9 bases. The germline CDR1 and CDR2 sequences are SGHRS and YFSETQ. The CDR3 loop spans 14 amino acids. The V segment lost 4 bases and the J segment 5 bases; nucleotides outside the gene matches: 6. CDR3 residues: CASSGVAGDETQYF. The DNA for the CDR3 is TGCGCCAGCAGCGGCGTAGCGGGGGACGAGACCCAGTACTTC.

This clonotype was observed many times. The chain has TRBV29-1 and TRBJ1-1, with D possibly matching TRBD1 (6 bases). With 0 bases removed from V and 4 bases from J, the gap between germline ends came to 9 bases. Germline V gene sequence: CDR1 SQVTM, CDR2 ANQGSEA. The length of the CDR3 is 13 residues. The CDR3 DNA follows: TGCAGCGTTGAAGATAGGGGGGGCACTGAAGCTTTCTTT. Encoded protein: CSVEDRGGTEAFF.

This clonotype was detected ten times or more. This chain uses TRBV28 with TRBJ1-2, with TRBD1 matching 8 bases. Unmatched junction bases numbered 3, after V lost 4 bases and J lost 2 bases. CDR3 length: 14 residues. Germline lookup yields CDR1 MDHEN and CDR2 SYDVKM. DNA for the CDR3: TGTGCCAGCAGTTCGTCAGGGGGCAACTATGGCTACACCTTC. Translation: CASSSSGGNYGYTF.